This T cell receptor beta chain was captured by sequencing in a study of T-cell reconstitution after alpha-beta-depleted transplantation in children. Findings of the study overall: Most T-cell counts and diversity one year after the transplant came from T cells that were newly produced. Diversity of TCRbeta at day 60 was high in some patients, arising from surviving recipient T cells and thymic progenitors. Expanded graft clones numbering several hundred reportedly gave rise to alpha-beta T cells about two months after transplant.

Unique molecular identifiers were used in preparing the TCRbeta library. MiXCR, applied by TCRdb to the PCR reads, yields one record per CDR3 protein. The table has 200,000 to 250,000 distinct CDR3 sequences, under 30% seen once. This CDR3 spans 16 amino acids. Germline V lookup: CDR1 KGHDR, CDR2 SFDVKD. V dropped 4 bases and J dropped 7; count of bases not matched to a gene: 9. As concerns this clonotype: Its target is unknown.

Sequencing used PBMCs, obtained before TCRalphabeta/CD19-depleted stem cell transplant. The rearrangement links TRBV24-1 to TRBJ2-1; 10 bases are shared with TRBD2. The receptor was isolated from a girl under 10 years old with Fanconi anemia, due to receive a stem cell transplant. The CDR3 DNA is TGTGCCACCAGTGACCCTACTAGCGGGGATTTTAATGAGCAGTTCTTC. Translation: CATSDPTSGDFNEQFF.